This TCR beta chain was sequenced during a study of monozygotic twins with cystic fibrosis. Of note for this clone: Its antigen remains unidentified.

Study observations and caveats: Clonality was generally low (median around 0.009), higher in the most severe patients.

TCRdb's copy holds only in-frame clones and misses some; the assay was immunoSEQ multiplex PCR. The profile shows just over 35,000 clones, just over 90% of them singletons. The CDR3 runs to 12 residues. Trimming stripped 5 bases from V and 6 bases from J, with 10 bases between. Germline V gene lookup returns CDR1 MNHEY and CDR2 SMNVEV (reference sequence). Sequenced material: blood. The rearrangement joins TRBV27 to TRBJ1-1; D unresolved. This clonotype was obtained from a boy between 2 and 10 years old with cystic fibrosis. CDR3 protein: CASSAARSEAFF. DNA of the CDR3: TGTGCCAGCAGTGCGGCCCGCTCTGAAGCTTTCTTT.